A single sample is the source of the 11 T cell receptor beta chains below, sequenced in a study of T cell responses to AZD1222 COVID-19 vaccine. Sequencing used immunoSEQ multiplex PCR; TCRdb keeps in-frame clones, though not all of them. The data contain 110,000 to 150,000 clones, about 92% of them singletons. Sequenced material: peripheral blood, taken after recovery from COVID-19. The receptors stem from an adult who had recovered from COVID-19.

The chain joins TRBV29-1 to TRBJ2-1; 9 bases line up with TRBD1. This CDR3 comprises 16 residues. The ends lost 6 bases at V and 4 bases at J; junction bases unmatched: 13. From germline, CDR1 is SQVTM and CDR2 ANQGSEA. The CDR3 bases are TGCAGCGTACAGGGGGCTAGCAGGCATGGTTACAATGAGCAGTTCTTC. This encodes CSVQGASRHGYNEQFF.

The CDR3 DNA reads TGTGCCAGCAGCTTAGATTCGGCTAGCGGGCGGCAGTACTTC. It specifies CASSLDSASGRQYF. V gene TRBV7-8 combines with J gene TRBJ2-7; 8 bases agree with TRBD2. The CDR3 is made up of 14 amino acids. Trimming cost V 1 base and J 9 bases; bases outside gene matches: 8. CDR1 and CDR2 (germline): SGHVS, FQNEAQ.

The chain carries TRBV30 and TRBJ1-1, with no clear D. Germline assignment: CDR1 GTSNPN and CDR2 SVGIG (reference sequence). CDR3 length equals 11 residues. V gave up 4 bases and J gave up 3 bases, with 6 bases separating them. The CDR3 coding sequence is TGTGCCTGGACCCAGGACACTGAAGCTTTCTTT. It encodes CAWTQDTEAFF.

The chain couples TRBV27 to TRBJ2-5; 11 bases match TRBD1. Looked up from germline, CDR1 is MNHEY and CDR2 is SMNVEV (reference sequence). The V gene end was trimmed by 7 bases and the J gene end by 2 bases; junction bases not matched to a gene: 9. The CDR3 loop spans 16 amino acids. Here the CDR3 DNA reads TGTGCCAGCACCCATTACGGGACAGGGGGACAAGAGACCCAGTACTTC. Its protein is CASTHYGTGGQETQYF.

Only one count was recorded for this clone. V gene TRBV15 combines with J gene TRBJ2-1; 7 nucleotides line up with TRBD2. The CDR3 is 15 amino acids. Germline trimming cut 3 bases from V and 8 bases from J; bases unmatched to any gene: 10. The germline CDR1 and CDR2 sequences are LNHNV and YYDKDF (reference sequence). The CDR3: CATSRAGVGWDEQFF. CDR3 DNA sequence: TGTGCCACCAGCAGGGCGGGAGTGGGATGGGATGAGCAGTTCTTC.

This sequence joins TRBV28 and TRBJ2-2, with TRBD2 matching 7 bases. This CDR3 comprises 17 residues. V lost 2 bases and J lost 1; bases outside the gene matches: 7. Germline V gene sequence: CDR1 MDHEN, CDR2 SYDVKM. The CDR3 DNA is TGTGCCAGCAGTTTACGCCAAGGACTAGTGAACACCGGGGAGCTGTTTTTT. It is translated as CASSLRQGLVNTGELFF.

The V and J genes are TRBV9 and TRBJ1-2; no clear D. Germline CDR1 SGDLS, CDR2 YYNGEE. This CDR3 is built from 14 residues. The V and J ends lost 4 bases and 2 bases respectively, with 12 bases between them. As DNA, the CDR3 is TGTGCCAGCAGCCTTACTCTACAGAACTATGGCTACACCTTC. The encoded protein is CASSLTLQNYGYTF.

The chain has TRBV28 and TRBJ1-5, with D possibly TRBD1 on 6 matching bases. Germline lookup yields CDR1 MDHEN and CDR2 SYDVKM. Trimming left V 3 bases short and J 3 bases short, with 9 bases between. The CDR3 is made up of 14 amino acids. In nucleotides, the CDR3 is TGTGCCAGCAGTTTTCAGGGGCCCAATCAGCCCCAGCATTTT. Translated, it gives CASSFQGPNQPQHF.

This clone was recorded once. V gene TRBV5-5 combines with J gene TRBJ2-1, with D perhaps matching TRBD2 (6 bases). This CDR3 contains 14 residues. The germline gives CDR1 SGHKS, CDR2 YYEKEE (reference sequence). V lost 5 bases and J 4 bases, leaving 13 bases between the germline ends. CDR3 sequence: CASRTGTLYNEQFF. CDR3 coding DNA: TGTGCCAGCAGGACCGGGACTCTTTACAATGAGCAGTTCTTC.

This chain links TRBV2 with TRBJ1-6; possible D gene TRBD1, 5 bases. Germline loops: CDR1 SNHLY, CDR2 FYNNEI. Trimming took off 3 bases at V and 14 bases at J, with 20 bases between the two ends. The CDR3 contains 15 residues. In DNA, the CDR3 is TGTGCCAGCAGTGACCCCGGACGGGGCCGTAGGGCCCTCCACTTT. It encodes CASSDPGRGRRALHF.

The rearrangement links TRBV4-2 to TRBJ2-1, with D perhaps being TRBD1 or TRBD2 (5 bases each). CDR1 LGHNA and CDR2 YNFKEQ come from the germline V gene. The CDR3 spans 18 residues. V was clipped by 0 bases and J by 0 bases, with 15 bases between them. The CDR3: CASSQEGTPSLSYNEQFF. The DNA for the CDR3 is TGTGCCAGCAGCCAAGAGGGGACCCCAAGCCTCTCCTACAATGAGCAGTTCTTC.